The 7 T cell receptor beta chains below were found in one sample sequenced in a study of regulatory T cells in long-lasting Graves disease. Stated time point: newly diagnosed GD, antithyroid drugs for less than 3 months. Preparation of the TCR library used RNA extracted from PBMCs. According to the study, TCR beta libraries were built with iRepertoire HTBI primers and CDR3-region Arm-PCR. TCRdb re-called the multiplex PCR reads with MiXCR, one entry per CDR3 protein. The table has under 250,000 distinct CDR3 sequences, about 19% seen once; the top ten hold 11% to 15%. The sequencing used peripheral blood mononuclear cells (PBMCs), collected at new diagnosis, from a patient treated with antithyroid drugs. These TCRs come from a female donor with Graves disease.

This clonotype showed up many times. The CDR3 DNA reads TGTGCCATCAGTGAGAGGGCTAGTTCAGATACGCAGTATTTT. This translates into CAISERASSDTQYF. The chain uses TRBV10-3 and TRBJ2-3; D remains unclear. V lost 2 bases and J 4 bases, leaving 10 bases between the germline ends. The CDR3 has 14 amino acids. The V gene's germline CDR1 is ENHRY and CDR2 SYGVKD.

This clonotype appeared many times. The V call is TRBV10-1, the J call TRBJ1-5; tentatively, D is TRBD1 (5 bases). The V gene's germline CDR1 is WNHNN and CDR2 SYGVQD (reference sequence). This CDR3 comprises 16 residues. V dropped 7 bases and J dropped 3 bases, with 19 bases sitting between them. CDR3 amino acids: CASTGRRYSDNQPQHF. CDR3 coding DNA: TGCGCCAGCACGGGACGGAGATATAGTGACAATCAGCCCCAGCATTTT.

This clonotype was seen repeatedly, ten times or more. This rearrangement joins TRBV6-1 to TRBJ2-2; TRBD2 matches 9 bases. After removal of 3 bases from V and 5 bases from J, the junction contained 16 bases not matched to a gene. Germline CDR1 is MNHNS and CDR2 is SASEGT. This CDR3 has 19 amino acids. The CDR3 region has the DNA TGTGCCAGCAGTGACCATGAACCCAGCGGGGGGTCTTATACCGGGGAGCTGTTTTTT. This codes for CASSDHEPSGGSYTGELFF.

The sample holds many counts of this clonotype. The gene calls are TRBV14 and TRBJ2-2; D is unclear. In germline, CDR1 is SGHDN, CDR2 FVKESK. With 6 bases removed from V and 6 bases from J, the gap between germline ends came to 11 bases. CDR3 length: 13 residues. DNA for the CDR3: TGTGCCAGCAGGGTATTGCATGCCGGGGAGCTGTTTTTT. It codes for CASRVLHAGELFF.

This clonotype was counted ten times or more. The V gene is TRBV7-2, the J gene TRBJ1-1; weak D call: TRBD1 (6 bases). Looked up from germline, CDR1 is SGHTA and CDR2 is FQGNSA. Trimming stripped 3 bases from V and 4 bases from J, with 24 bases between. CDR3 size: 18 residues. CDR3 amino acids: CASSFGGKWGQRSTEAFF. For the CDR3, the DNA is TGTGCCAGCAGCTTTGGGGGCAAGTGGGGGCAGAGAAGCACTGAAGCTTTCTTT.

This clonotype showed up just a few times. V is TRBV7-9 and J is TRBJ2-1; D possibly corresponds to TRBD2 (5 bases). Trimming took off 7 bases at V and 5 bases at J, with 12 bases between the two ends. This CDR3 region has 13 residues. Germline CDR1 SEHNR, CDR2 FQNEAQ (reference sequence). DNA of the CDR3: TGTGCCAGCAAAGGGCGGGTTGACAATGAGCAGTTCTTC. It translates to CASKGRVDNEQFF.

This clonotype came up many times. V is TRBV7-6 and J is TRBJ2-2; D might be TRBD2 (6 bases). The V gene's germline CDR1 is SGHVS and CDR2 FNYEAQ. CDR3 length: 14 amino acids. Deletions cut 5 bases from V and 5 bases from J, with 12 bases between. The CDR3: CASSLGGGTGELFF. The DNA of the CDR3 is TGTGCCAGCAGCCTAGGAGGAGGGACCGGGGAGCTGTTTTTT.